This TCR beta chain derives from a study of T cells after posttransplantation cyclophosphamide. The germline gives CDR1 LNHNV, CDR2 YYDKDF (reference sequence). The CDR3 totals 18 residues. V dropped 0 bases and J dropped 4; count of bases not matched to a gene: 11. Assay: immunoSEQ multiplex PCR; the TCRdb copy retains only in-frame clones and omits some. The sample was found to contain about 37,000 clones, and every one recurs. The sequencing input was PBMCs. The TCR was taken from a young man in good health and a related stem cell transplant donor. V usage is TRBV15 and J usage is TRBJ2-3; TRBD2 agrees at 9 bases. The CDR3: CATSRDQGSGGRSDTQYF. The CDR3 DNA reads TGTGCCACCAGCAGAGATCAAGGTAGCGGGGGCCGGTCAGATACGCAGTATTTT.